This T cell receptor (beta chain) is from a study of T cell responses to AZD1222 COVID-19 vaccine. Notes on the study in general: Among vaccine-associated CD4 TCRs, coverage spanned spike, with dominance at 160-218 and 743-854. As reported, nearly half of all spike-specific TCRs target variant regions that are unmutated. The sample set comprised mostly white British donors with more females, and clonal diversity was possibly underestimated.

On this clone itself: The target antigen is unknown.

J was trimmed by 5 bases and V by 1 base; bases with no gene match: 8. This CDR3 has 16 amino acids. Germline loops: CDR1 SGHTA, CDR2 FQGTGA. Only in-frame clones appear in the TCRdb table, and some are missing; sequencing was by immunoSEQ multiplex PCR. The data show roughly 120,000 clones, about 86% seen once. The V gene is TRBV7-3, the J gene TRBJ2-5; 9 bases are shared with TRBD2. The source was peripheral blood, collected on day 0 of AZD1222 vaccination. The receptor was derived from an adult in good health. CDR3 residues: CASSLIGGGAGETQYF. The CDR3 region has the DNA TGTGCCAGCAGCTTAATAGGCGGGGGGGCCGGTGAGACCCAGTACTTC.